The following is a T cell receptor (beta chain) sequence with its context. Its specificity is unknown. These data come from a study of cytomegalovirus exposure and HLA in healthy donors. The PCR ran on 60 Vbeta and 13 Jbeta primers. Some clones are missing from TCRdb's copy, which holds only in-frame ones; the method was immunoSEQ multiplex PCR. The data contain approximately 180,000 clones, around 80% of them singletons. Study-wide points: Listed as cytomegalovirus-associated were more than 150 TCR beta chains. Most TCR sequences proved rare, with some public TCRs found in many donors. Researchers reported in a later analysis that common viral pathogens appeared linked to several top clusters.

With 4 bases clipped from V and 9 bases from J, the junction kept 4 bases outside the gene matches. The germline CDR1 and CDR2 sequences are SGHAT and FQNNGV. The CDR3 runs 13 residues. The sequenced material came from PBMCs. The source of this sequence is a woman aged 25-40 years in good health and CMV-seronegative. This chain links TRBV11-2 with TRBJ2-1; 9 bases align to TRBD1. Here the CDR3 DNA reads TGTGCCAGCAGCTGGGACAGGGATAGTGAGCAGTTCTTC. This sequence encodes CASSWDRDSEQFF.